The present T cell receptor beta chain was sequenced within a study of beta chain features in type 1 diabetes. Note on this clone: Its antigen is unknown.

Overall study results and limits: Since sequencing was performed on cDNA, cells with high TCR expression could be over-represented. These data did not resolve whether HLA type affects TCRB rearrangement.

Since all of the isolated RNA was reverse transcribed, expressed TCRB transcripts were what got sequenced. Sequenced by immunoSEQ multiplex PCR; TCRdb stores in-frame clones only, minus some. The repertoire holds a few hundred thousand clones, around 12% seen once, with roughly 0.017% in the top ten. Deletions cut 6 bases from V and 5 bases from J, with 14 bases between. From germline, CDR1 is LNHNV and CDR2 YYDKDF (reference sequence). The CDR3 spans 14 residues. The collection from each donor was one heparinised blood draw averaging roughly 100 mL. Sequenced material: naive CD4+ T cells from blood. The clonotype originates from a man aged 18 to 29 in good health. The chain employs TRBV15 and TRBJ2-1; no reliable D call. The CDR3 DNA reads TGTGCCACCAGTCAGGCTTCCTATCACAATGAGCAGTTCTTC. This gives the protein CATSQASYHNEQFF.